Each of the 24 T cell receptor beta chains below was sequenced from the same sample in a study of CD8 T cells in Susac syndrome. Random-hexamer reverse transcription was applied to about 0.5 to 1 ug RNA. TCRdb fed the immunoSEQ multiplex PCR reads into MiXCR, producing one record per CDR3 protein. This sample has under 300,000 distinct CDR3 sequences, with roughly 95% found just once. The sample consisted of CD4+ T cells from PBMCs. These receptors all come from a human donor with Susac syndrome.

V and J are TRBV27 and TRBJ2-3; 7 bases map to TRBD1. The V segment lost 2 bases and the J segment 6 bases; nucleotides outside the gene matches: 8. CDR1 is MNHEY, CDR2 SMNVEV, per germline (reference sequence). The CDR3 consists of 15 residues. The CDR3: CASSLTDGQVDTQYF. In nucleotides, the CDR3 is TGTGCCAGCAGTTTAACAGACGGACAGGTGGATACGCAGTATTTT.

V gene TRBV30 combines with J gene TRBJ2-7; D might be TRBD1 or TRBD2, each matching 6 bases. The CDR3 runs to 13 residues. V shed 3 bases and J shed 1 base, with 10 bases lying between them. From germline, CDR1 is GTSNPN and CDR2 SVGIG (reference sequence). The CDR3, as DNA: TGTGCCTGGAGCGGGGGCCGATCCTACGAGCAGTACTTC. It codes for CAWSGGRSYEQYF.

This sequence joins TRBV20-1 and TRBJ2-5; 13 positions match TRBD2. Looked up from germline, CDR1 is DFQATT and CDR2 is SNEGSKA (reference sequence). V lost 6 bases, J lost 5 bases, and 15 bases stayed unmatched. This CDR3 comprises 17 residues. Written as DNA, the CDR3 is TGCAGTGCCCGAGTCGGGACTAGCGGGACCCAGTGGGAGACCCAGTACTTC. Protein sequence: CSARVGTSGTQWETQYF.

The J gene is TRBJ1-2, the V gene TRBV20-1; D possibly corresponds to TRBD1 (6 bases). There are 15 residues in the CDR3. Per the germline V gene, CDR1 is DFQATT and CDR2 is SNEGSKA (reference sequence). V was clipped by 6 bases and J by 1 base, with 18 bases between them. The CDR3 region is CSAPNRAKINYGYTF. In DNA form, the CDR3 reads TGCAGTGCGCCAAACAGGGCGAAAATTAACTATGGCTACACCTTC.

The DNA of the CDR3 is TGCAGCGTAAGGGGGCAGGGGCCTACCTACGAGCAGTACTTC. It encodes CSVRGQGPTYEQYF. The gene calls are TRBV29-1 and TRBJ2-7, with 7 nucleotides matching TRBD1. The germline V gene has CDR1 SQVTM and CDR2 ANQGSEA. The CDR3 is made up of 14 amino acids. With V trimmed by 6 bases and J by 2 bases, 10 bases remained unmatched.

The genes are TRBV18 and TRBJ2-1, with TRBD2 as a possible D gene (6 bases). This CDR3 region has 14 residues. V gave up 3 bases and J gave up 8 bases, with 14 bases separating them. Germline CDR1 is KGHSH and CDR2 is LQKENI. In DNA, the CDR3 is TGTGCCAGCTCACCGCCGGCGGGGCCCTATGAGCAGTTCTTC. Its translation: CASSPPAGPYEQFF.

This sequence joins TRBV29-1 and TRBJ1-1; D is possibly TRBD1 (5 bases). The CDR3 runs 14 residues. The germline gives CDR1 SQVTM, CDR2 ANQGSEA. The V end lost 7 bases, the J end lost 2 bases, and 17 bases lay between the germline ends. The CDR3 protein is CSAGAQAVNTEAFF. The CDR3 nucleotides read TGCAGCGCCGGGGCACAAGCCGTAAACACTGAAGCTTTCTTT. The whole variable domain, filled in from reference TRBV29-1 and TRBJ1-1, reads SAVISQKPSRDICQRGTSLTIQCQVDSQVTMMFWYRQQPGQSLTLIATANQGSEATYESGFVIDKFPISRPNLTFSTLTVSNMSPEDSSIYLCSAGAQAVNTEAFFGQGTRLTVV.

The V and J genes are TRBV20-1 and TRBJ2-1; D might be TRBD1 (6 bases). Trimming stripped 3 bases from V and 4 bases from J, with 16 bases between. This CDR3 comprises 15 residues. Germline assignment: CDR1 DFQATT and CDR2 SNEGSKA (reference sequence). CDR3 loop: CSASRPLDSYNEQFF. CDR3 nucleotides: TGCAGTGCTAGCCGCCCCCTGGACAGTTACAATGAGCAGTTCTTC.

The V gene is TRBV7-6, the J gene TRBJ1-4, with D unclear. The CDR3 is 14 residues long. CDR1 is SGHVS, CDR2 FNYEAQ, per germline. V was trimmed by 5 bases and J by 1 base, leaving 8 bases between them. CDR3 DNA: TGTGCCAGCAGCCTTACTAGAACTAATGAAAAACTGTTTTTT. Encoded protein: CASSLTRTNEKLFF.

The V gene is TRBV5-8, the J gene TRBJ1-2, with D perhaps matching TRBD1 (6 bases). V gave up 1 base and J gave up 3 bases, with 10 bases separating them. Germline V gene sequence: CDR1 SGHTS, CDR2 YDEGEE. CDR3 length: 14 residues. The CDR3 nucleotides read TGTGCCAGCAGCTTGCCCAACAGGGACTATGGCTACACCTTC. Translating it yields CASSLPNRDYGYTF.

The chain employs TRBV20-1 and TRBJ2-7; D uncertain. The CDR3 runs 13 residues. CDR1 is DFQATT and CDR2 is SNEGSKA in the germline V gene (reference sequence). V gave up 3 bases and J gave up 0 bases, with 9 bases separating them. The CDR3 DNA reads TGCAGTGCTAGGCAGCGACTCTCCTACGAGCAGTACTTC. This sequence encodes CSARQRLSYEQYF.

V gene TRBV2 combines with J gene TRBJ1-4; 8 positions agree with TRBD1. Unmatched junction bases numbered 9, after V lost 10 bases and J lost 8 bases. This CDR3 is 13 amino acids long. Germline V gene lookup returns CDR1 SNHLY and CDR2 FYNNEI. CDR3 region: CATSTGAGEKLFF. The CDR3 coding sequence is TGTGCCACCTCGACAGGGGCTGGAGAAAAACTGTTTTTT.

V gene TRBV9 combines with J gene TRBJ2-1; the match to TRBD2 covers 9 bases. The CDR3 extends over 13 amino acids. Germline V gene sequence: CDR1 SGDLS, CDR2 YYNGEE. The ends lost 0 bases at V and 14 bases at J; junction bases unmatched: 6. CDR3 in amino acids: CASSVDVAGVEFF. The CDR3 DNA is TGTGCCAGCAGCGTAGACGTAGCGGGAGTGGAGTTCTTC.

The table lists this clonotype with a count of one. The chain links TRBV29-1 to TRBJ1-1; D is possibly TRBD1 (5 bases). V lost 8 bases to trimming and J lost 1 base, with 20 bases between them. Germline lookup yields CDR1 SQVTM and CDR2 ANQGSEA. The CDR3 covers 15 residues. CDR3 sequence: CSTPGRGSGNTEAFF. CDR3 coding DNA: TGCAGCACCCCTGGGAGGGGTTCGGGGAACACTGAAGCTTTCTTT.

The chain carries TRBV19 and TRBJ1-1, with 8 bases fitting TRBD1. With 10 bases clipped from V and 6 bases from J, the junction kept 10 bases outside the gene matches. Germline V gives CDR1 LNHDA, CDR2 SQIVND (reference sequence). The CDR3 is made up of 13 amino acids. In DNA, the CDR3 is TGTGCCACCTCGGACAGGGTTGGCGCTGAAGCTTTCTTT. This gives the protein CATSDRVGAEAFF.

This clonotype was recorded a few times. The J gene is TRBJ2-1, the V gene TRBV27, with D perhaps matching TRBD2 (6 bases). CDR1 is MNHEY, CDR2 SMNVEV, per germline (reference sequence). Trimming removed 6 bases from V and 0 bases from J, with 12 bases in between. CDR3 length: 15 residues. The CDR3 sequence: CASSLEGLSYNEQFF. Written as DNA, the CDR3 is TGTGCCAGCAGCCTTGAGGGACTCTCCTACAATGAGCAGTTCTTC.

The chain joins TRBV30 to TRBJ1-1; D is ambiguous. Between the trimmed V and J ends, which lost 2 bases and 9 bases, there was a span of 10 bases. From germline, CDR1 is GTSNPN and CDR2 SVGIG (reference sequence). The CDR3 is 11 residues long. Here the CDR3 DNA reads TGTGCCTGGAGTTCCGGGTCCAAAGCTTTCTTT. Amino acid sequence: CAWSSGSKAFF.

This rearrangement joins TRBV19 to TRBJ2-1; weak D call: TRBD1 (5 bases). The CDR3 contains 14 residues. Germline CDR1 LNHDA, CDR2 SQIVND (reference sequence). Trimming shortened V by 6 bases and J by 4 bases, and 13 bases separated the two germline ends. The CDR3 DNA is TGTGCCAGTAGCACGCCAGGGCGGTACAATGAGCAGTTCTTC. It codes for CASSTPGRYNEQFF. The full variable domain, in which reference TRBV19 and TRBJ2-1 provide the parts outside the CDR3, is DGGITQSPKYLFRKEGQNVTLSCEQNLNHDAMYWYRQDPGQGLRLIYYSQIVNDFQKGDIAEGYSVSREKKESFPLTVTSAQKNPTAFYLCASSTPGRYNEQFFGPGTRLTVL.

The chain recombines TRBV30 with TRBJ2-3; 7 bases are shared with TRBD2. The CDR3 totals 12 residues. CDR1 and CDR2 from the germline V gene are GTSNPN and SVGIG (reference sequence). Germline trimming cut 5 bases from V and 3 bases from J; bases unmatched to any gene: 2. The CDR3 nucleotides read TGTGCCTGGGCGGGACTAACAGATACGCAGTATTTT. Translation gives CAWAGLTDTQYF. Full variable domain (outside the CDR3, taken from reference TRBV30 and TRBJ2-3): SQTIHQWPATLVQPVGSPLSLECTVEGTSNPNLYWYRQAAGRGLQLLFYSVGIGQISSEVPQNLSASRPQDRQFILSSKKLLLSDSGFYLCAWAGLTDTQYFGPGTRLTVL.

The chain recombines TRBV6-4 with TRBJ2-1; 8 nucleotides agree with TRBD2. With V trimmed by 4 bases and J by 8 bases, 4 bases remained unmatched. The V gene's germline CDR1 is MRHNA and CDR2 SNTAGT. CDR3 length: 13 residues. Here the CDR3 reads CASSVSSGYEQFF. CDR3 bases: TGTGCCAGCAGTGTCTCTAGCGGGTATGAGCAGTTCTTC.

The chain joins TRBV12-3 or TRBV12-4 to TRBJ2-5, with 8 bases fitting TRBD1. The CDR3 is made up of 14 amino acids. V trimming: 5 bases; J trimming: 5 bases; junction bases outside the gene matches: 7. CDR3 DNA sequence: TGTGCCAGCAGTGACCGACAGGGGTTTGAGACCCAGTACTTC. Translated, it gives CASSDRQGFETQYF.

This chain uses TRBV12-5 with TRBJ1-1, with TRBD1 as a possible D gene (5 bases). Germline V gene sequence: CDR1 LGHNT, CDR2 FRNRAP. V was shortened by 4 bases and J by 8 bases, with 23 bases between the two germline ends. CDR3 length: 16 residues. In DNA form, the CDR3 reads TGTGCTAGTGGTTCCATAATCGGACACGGCGCTAACGAAGCTTTCTTT. The encoded protein is CASGSIIGHGANEAFF.

V and J are TRBV25-1 and TRBJ2-7; D might be TRBD2 (5 bases). Trimming removed 7 bases at V and 2 bases at J, with 18 bases between. CDR3 length: 15 amino acids. CDR1 MGHDK and CDR2 SYGVNS come from the germline V gene. CDR3 region: CASTVGLANTYEQYF. The CDR3 nucleotides read TGTGCCAGCACCGTTGGTCTAGCAAATACCTACGAGCAGTACTTC.

The chain has TRBV29-1 and TRBJ2-1; perhaps TRBD2 as D (6 bases). CDR1 is SQVTM, CDR2 ANQGSEA, per germline. CDR3 length: 16 amino acids. V was pared by 1 base and J by 2 bases, with 15 bases between. The CDR3: CSVEGARGLTYNEQFF. The CDR3 bases are TGCAGCGTTGAAGGGGCGCGGGGTCTGACCTACAATGAGCAGTTCTTC.